The subject of this entry is one TCR beta chain. Its specificity is unknown. A junction end diverges from the germline sequence, so it may reflect a read error. Amplified TCR beta CDR3 regions came from RNA transcripts. The study used the HTBI primer set for a first-round RT-PCR of the TCR CDR3. TCRdb reanalysed the multiplex PCR reads using MiXCR and keeps one entry per CDR3 protein. The top ten hold roughly 19% of the sample, which has roughly 500,000 distinct CDR3 sequences, more than 45% seen once. Not enrolled were patients with uncontrolled infection, other autoimmune disease, pregnancy or lactation. Each diagnosis was grounded in clinical symptoms, serum thyroxine and TRAb, thyroid ultrasound, and orbital computed tomography. This record comes from a study of T cells in Graves' hyperthyroidism and ophthalmopathy. General observations from the study: The model made its ophthalmopathy prediction, and onset followed a median around 6.5 months later.

The CDR3 consists of 12 residues. Germline assignment: CDR1 MNHNS and CDR2 SASEGT. Material: peripheral blood or thyroid tissue (not recorded which). This clonotype was obtained from an adult woman with Graves' disease, either hyperthyroidism or ophthalmopathy (not recorded which). The rearrangement links TRBV6-1 to TRBJ2-7; D perhaps matches TRBD2 (5 bases). The CDR3: CASSGDYLGQYF. The CDR3 DNA sequence: TGCGCCAGCAGTGGAGACTATCTCGGGCAGTACTTC.